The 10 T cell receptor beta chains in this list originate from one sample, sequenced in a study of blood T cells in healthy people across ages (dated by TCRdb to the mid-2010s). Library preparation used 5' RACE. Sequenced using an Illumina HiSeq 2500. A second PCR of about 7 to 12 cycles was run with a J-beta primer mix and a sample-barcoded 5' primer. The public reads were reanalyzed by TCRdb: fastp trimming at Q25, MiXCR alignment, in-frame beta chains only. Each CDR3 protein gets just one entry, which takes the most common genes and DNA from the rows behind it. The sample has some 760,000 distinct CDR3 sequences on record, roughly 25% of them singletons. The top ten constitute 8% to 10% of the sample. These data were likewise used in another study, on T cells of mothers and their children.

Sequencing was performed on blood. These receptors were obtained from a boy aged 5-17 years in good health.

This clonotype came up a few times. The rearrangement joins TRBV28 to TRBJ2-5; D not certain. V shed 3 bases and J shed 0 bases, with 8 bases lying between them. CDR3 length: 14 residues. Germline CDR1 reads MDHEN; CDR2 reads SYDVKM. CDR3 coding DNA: TGTGCCAGCAGTTTCTCGCGATACCAAGAGACCCAGTACTTC. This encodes CASSFSRYQETQYF.

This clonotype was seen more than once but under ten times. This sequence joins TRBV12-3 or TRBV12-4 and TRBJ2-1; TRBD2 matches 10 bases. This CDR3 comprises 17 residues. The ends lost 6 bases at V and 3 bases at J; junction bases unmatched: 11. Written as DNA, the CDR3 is TGTGCCAGCAGGACATTAGCGGGGGGTTCAAACTACAATGAGCAGTTCTTC. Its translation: CASRTLAGGSNYNEQFF.

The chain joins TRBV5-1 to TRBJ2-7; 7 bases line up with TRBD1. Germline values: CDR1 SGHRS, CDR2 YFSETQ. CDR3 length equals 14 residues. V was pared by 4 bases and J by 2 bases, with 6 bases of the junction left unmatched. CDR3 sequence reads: CASSAGTATYEQYF. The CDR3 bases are TGCGCCAGCAGCGCCGGGACAGCCACCTACGAGCAGTACTTC.

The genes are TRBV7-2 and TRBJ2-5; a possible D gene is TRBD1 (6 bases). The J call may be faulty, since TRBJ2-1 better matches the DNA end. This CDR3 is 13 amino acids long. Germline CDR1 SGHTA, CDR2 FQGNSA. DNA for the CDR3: TGTGCCAGCAGCTTAGGGGCAGGGGCTGAGCAGTTCTTC. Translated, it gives CASSLGAGAEQFF.

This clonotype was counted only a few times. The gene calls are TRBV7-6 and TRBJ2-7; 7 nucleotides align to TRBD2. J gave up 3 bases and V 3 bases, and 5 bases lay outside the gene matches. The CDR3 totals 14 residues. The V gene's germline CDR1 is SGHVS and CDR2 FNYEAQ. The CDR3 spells CASSFGGGGYEQYF. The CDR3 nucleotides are TGTGCCAGCAGCTTTGGCGGGGGAGGCTACGAGCAGTACTTC.

The CDR3 DNA reads as TGTGCCAGCACCTCGGGTCCGACAGGTAGGCAGTTCTTC. Translated, it gives CASTSGPTGRQFF. The rearrangement links TRBV12-3 or TRBV12-4 to TRBJ2-1; tentatively, D is TRBD1 (6 bases). This CDR3 region has 13 residues. V lost 7 bases and J lost 12, with 19 bases in between.

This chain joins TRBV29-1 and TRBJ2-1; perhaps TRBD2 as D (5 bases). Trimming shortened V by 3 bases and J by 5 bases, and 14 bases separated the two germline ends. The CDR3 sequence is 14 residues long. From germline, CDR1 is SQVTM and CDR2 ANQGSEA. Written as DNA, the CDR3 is TGCAGCGTTGACTGGGGAGATGGAGACAATGAGCAGTTCTTC. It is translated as CSVDWGDGDNEQFF.

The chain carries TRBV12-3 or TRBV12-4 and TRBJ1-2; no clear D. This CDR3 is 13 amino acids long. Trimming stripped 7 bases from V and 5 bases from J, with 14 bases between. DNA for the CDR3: TGTGCCAGCACCCGACACTCTGGATATGGCTACACCTTC. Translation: CASTRHSGYGYTF.

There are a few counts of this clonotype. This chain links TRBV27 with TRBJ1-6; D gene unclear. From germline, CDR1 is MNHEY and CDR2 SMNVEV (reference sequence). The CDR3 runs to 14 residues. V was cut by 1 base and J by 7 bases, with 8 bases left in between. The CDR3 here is CASSLFVRNSPLHF. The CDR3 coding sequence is TGTGCCAGCAGTTTATTTGTCAGAAATTCACCCCTCCACTTT.

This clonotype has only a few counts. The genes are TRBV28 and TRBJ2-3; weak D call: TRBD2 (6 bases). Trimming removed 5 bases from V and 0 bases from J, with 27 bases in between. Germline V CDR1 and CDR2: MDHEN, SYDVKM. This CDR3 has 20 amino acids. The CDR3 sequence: CASSPSGRGRAGSSTDTQYF. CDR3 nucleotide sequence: TGTGCCAGCAGTCCCTCAGGGCGCGGACGTGCGGGGTCTAGCACAGATACGCAGTATTTT.